This TCR beta chain was sequenced during a study of beta chain features in type 1 diabetes. Overall study context: All samples combined gave over 100 million sorted cells for examination. Findings and caveats of the study: Shorter TCRB CDR3s, moderately but significantly so, marked every one of the four CD4+ subsets in Type 1 diabetes patients.

The table lists this clone with a few counts. The antigen is unknown. V was clipped by 2 bases and J by 7 bases, with 11 bases between them. The germline V gene has CDR1 MDHEN and CDR2 SYDVKM. The CDR3 consists of 14 residues. By way of CD45RO/CCR7/CD25/CD127/CD95/CD27, the CD4+ regulatory, stem cell-like memory, central memory and naive cells were sorted. Purity exceeded 95% in all sorted populations. The whole isolated RNA underwent reverse transcription, so sequencing captured expressed TCRB transcripts. Produced via immunoSEQ multiplex PCR; TCRdb's table is partial and in-frame only. Of about 640,000 clones listed, about an eighth are singletons.

This sequence joins TRBV28 and TRBJ2-2; D is unclear. This TCR was sampled from a man between 25 and 39 years old with type 1 diabetes. Sample: naive CD4+ T cells from blood. The CDR3 DNA reads TGTGCCAGCAGTTTACAAGGCCCGAGCGGGGAGCTGTTTTTT. Its protein is CASSLQGPSGELFF.